The 17 T cell receptor beta chains below were found in one sample sequenced in a study of cytomegalovirus exposure and HLA in healthy donors. The primer mix had 60 Vbeta and 13 Jbeta primers. Method: immunoSEQ multiplex PCR; TCRdb's copy keeps in-frame clones and lacks some. The sample includes a few hundred thousand clones, around 90% of them seen just once. The sequencing sample was made of PBMCs. These receptors were obtained from a girl between 2 and 10 years old in good health and CMV-seronegative.

As for this clone: The germline gene is not matched at one end of the junction; a read error may be the cause. The genes are TRBV5-1 and TRBJ1-2; 7 nucleotides agree with TRBD1. Germline assignment: CDR1 SGHRS and CDR2 YFSETQ. The CDR3 sequence is 14 residues long. CDR3 nucleotides: TGCGCCAGCAGCGCCCAGACAGGGAACTATGACTACACCTTC. The encoded protein is CASSAQTGNYDYTF.

V and J are TRBV5-4 and TRBJ2-7; no clear D. The CDR3 runs to 15 residues. The germline gives CDR1 SGHNT, CDR2 YYREEE (reference sequence). Trimming stripped 1 base from V and 3 bases from J, with 14 bases between. The CDR3 DNA sequence: TGTGCCAGCAGCTTGCAACCCTCGGTGCTCTACGAGCAGTACTTC. It specifies CASSLQPSVLYEQYF.

The chain carries TRBV28 and TRBJ2-1; 8 nucleotides agree with TRBD2. Germline CDR1 is MDHEN and CDR2 is SYDVKM. Germline trimming cut 4 bases from V and 2 bases from J; bases unmatched to any gene: 16. This CDR3 has 19 residues. The chain's CDR3 is CASSYPTGGVPPPYNEQFF. The CDR3 DNA follows: TGTGCCAGCAGTTACCCGACCGGGGGGGTTCCCCCTCCCTACAATGAGCAGTTCTTC.

CDR3 DNA sequence: TGTGCCAGCAGCAAAGATTGGCAGGGGGCATGTCAGCCCCAGCATTTT. This translates into CASSKDWQGACQPQHF. This chain links TRBV21-1 with TRBJ1-5; the table's D call TRBD1 went unverified against the DNA. TRBV21-1 is a listed pseudogene. The CDR3 length is 16 residues.

The V call is TRBV19, the J call TRBJ1-5, with D perhaps matching TRBD1 (5 bases). CDR3 length: 13 amino acids. V dropped 10 bases and J dropped 7 bases, with 17 bases sitting between them. The germline CDR1 and CDR2 sequences are LNHDA and SQIVND (reference sequence). This chain's CDR3 is CATPRALGQPQHF. The CDR3 DNA sequence: TGTGCCACCCCCAGGGCCTTGGGACAGCCCCAGCATTTT.

V and J are TRBV4-1 and TRBJ2-1, with a possible D match to TRBD2 (6 bases). The CDR3 runs to 15 residues. The V gene's germline CDR1 is MGHRA and CDR2 YSYEKL. V lost 6 bases, J lost 0 bases, and 12 bases lay in between. CDR3 DNA sequence: TGCGCCAGCAGTCTAGCGCGGAGCTCCTACAATGAGCAGTTCTTC. Translating it yields CASSLARSSYNEQFF.

This chain joins TRBV7-9 and TRBJ2-7; D gene uncertain. V lost 0 bases and J lost 7, with 13 bases in between. Per the germline V gene, CDR1 is SEHNR and CDR2 is FQNEAQ (reference sequence). This CDR3 region has 14 residues. CDR3 DNA: TGTGCCAGCAGCTTAGCGCAACCCATCGGGGAGCAGTACTTC. Translated: CASSLAQPIGEQYF.

The genes are TRBV13 and TRBJ2-7; D is perhaps TRBD2 (7 bases). The germline CDR1 and CDR2 sequences are PRHDT and FYEKMQ (reference sequence). V lost 5 bases to trimming and J lost 7 bases, with 33 bases between them. The CDR3 covers 19 residues. In DNA form, the CDR3 reads TGTGCCAGCAGCCACCTCGGAGCGGGGTCTCAGGGGTTTCGTGGAGAGCAGTACTTC. Translation gives CASSHLGAGSQGFRGEQYF.

This chain links TRBV6-1 with TRBJ1-6, with 8 nucleotides matching TRBD1. Losses at the gene ends were 0 bases for V and 7 bases for J; bases not matched to a gene: 5. The CDR3 is 16 residues long. Germline CDR1 and CDR2: MNHNS and SASEGT. The CDR3 protein is CASSEALGQVNSPLHF. The CDR3 nucleotides are TGTGCCAGCAGTGAAGCGTTGGGACAGGTGAATTCACCCCTCCACTTT.

The rearrangement joins TRBV15 to TRBJ2-3; TRBD1 aligns across 7 bases. This CDR3 is built from 15 residues. V was clipped by 0 bases and J by 2 bases; unmatched bases: 2. Germline CDR1 and CDR2: LNHNV and YYDKDF (reference sequence). CDR3 sequence: CATSREDRYTDTQYF. The CDR3 nucleotides are TGTGCCACCAGCAGAGAGGACAGGTACACAGATACGCAGTATTTT.

The chain employs TRBV5-1 and TRBJ2-1; D perhaps matches TRBD1 (6 bases). Trimming cost V 4 bases and J 6 bases, with 11 bases left between them. This CDR3 has 13 amino acids. Germline V gene sequence: CDR1 SGHRS, CDR2 YFSETQ. CDR3 sequence (DNA): TGCGCCAGCAGCCCGGACAGACCCAATGAGCAGTTCTTC. This codes for CASSPDRPNEQFF.

The chain carries TRBV7-6 and TRBJ1-2, with 8 nucleotides matching TRBD1. The V segment lost 5 bases and the J segment 8 bases; nucleotides outside the gene matches: 7. This CDR3 is 13 amino acids long. Germline V CDR1 and CDR2: SGHVS, FNYEAQ. The CDR3 DNA sequence: TGTGCCAGCAGCCCCACAGGGGGAGGGGGCTACACCTTC. Its translation: CASSPTGGGGYTF.

This clone was counted once. V and J are TRBV10-3 and TRBJ2-2; 9 bases are shared with TRBD1. The J segment lost 3 bases and the V segment lost 5 bases, leaving 7 bases of the junction unmatched. CDR1 is ENHRY, CDR2 SYGVKD, per germline. The CDR3 is 16 residues long. As DNA, the CDR3 is TGTGCCATCAGTCCTACCCGGACAGGGGACACCGGGGAGCTGTTTTTT. Protein product: CAISPTRTGDTGELFF.

The genes are TRBV6-1 and TRBJ2-7; perhaps TRBD1 as D (5 bases). Germline values: CDR1 MNHNS, CDR2 SASEGT. This CDR3 is built from 13 residues. Trimming pared 6 bases from V and 2 bases from J, leaving 11 bases between. The CDR3 spells CASRAVGPYEQYF. The CDR3 DNA reads TGTGCCAGCAGGGCCGTGGGGCCCTACGAGCAGTACTTC.

The chain is built from TRBV30 and TRBJ1-4; D not certain. The CDR3 spans 13 residues. Germline CDR1 reads GTSNPN; CDR2 reads SVGIG (reference sequence). Trimming removed 1 base at V and 7 bases at J, with 10 bases between. Here the CDR3 DNA reads TGTGCCTGGAGTGAGAGGGCGGGTGAAAAACTGTTTTTT. This translates into CAWSERAGEKLFF. Complete variable domain (other parts from reference TRBV30 and TRBJ1-4): SQTIHQWPATLVQPVGSPLSLECTVEGTSNPNLYWYRQAAGRGLQLLFYSVGIGQISSEVPQNLSASRPQDRQFILSSKKLLLSDSGFYLCAWSERAGEKLFFGSGTQLSVL.

This clone appeared a few times. Other nucleotide sequences in the sample specify the same CDR3. The CDR3: CASSPTGRDGYTF. As DNA, the CDR3 is TGTGCCAGCAGCCCAACAGGAAGGGATGGCTACACCTTC. This rearrangement joins TRBV7-9 to TRBJ1-2; maybe TRBD1 (5 bases). The CDR3 totals 13 residues. CDR1 is SEHNR, CDR2 FQNEAQ, per germline (reference sequence). The ends were cut back, 5 bases at V and 6 bases at J, with 13 bases in the middle.

The J gene is TRBJ2-3, the V gene TRBV25-1; maybe TRBD2 (6 bases). V lost 8 bases and J lost 0, with 15 bases in between. This CDR3 has 15 residues. Germline-derived CDR1 and CDR2 are MGHDK and SYGVNS. The CDR3 is CASSRDSVSTDTQYF. CDR3 coding DNA: TGTGCCAGCTCAAGGGACTCTGTTAGCACAGATACGCAGTATTTT.